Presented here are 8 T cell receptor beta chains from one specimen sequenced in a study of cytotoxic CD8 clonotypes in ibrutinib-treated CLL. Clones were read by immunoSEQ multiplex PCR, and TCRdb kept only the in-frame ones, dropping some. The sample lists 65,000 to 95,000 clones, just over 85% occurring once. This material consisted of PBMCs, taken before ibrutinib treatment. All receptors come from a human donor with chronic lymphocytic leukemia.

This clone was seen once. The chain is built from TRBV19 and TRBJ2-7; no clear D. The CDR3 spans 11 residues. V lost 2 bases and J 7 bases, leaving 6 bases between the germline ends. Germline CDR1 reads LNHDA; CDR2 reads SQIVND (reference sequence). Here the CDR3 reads CASSILQEQYF. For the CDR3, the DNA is TGTGCCAGTAGTATATTACAGGAGCAGTACTTC.

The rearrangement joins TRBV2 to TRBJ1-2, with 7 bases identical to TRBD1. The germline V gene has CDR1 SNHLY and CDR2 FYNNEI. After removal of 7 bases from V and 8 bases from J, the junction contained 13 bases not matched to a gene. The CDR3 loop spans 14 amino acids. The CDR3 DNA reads TGTGCCAGCACCTCAAAAGGGAGGGGGCAAGGCTACACCTTC. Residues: CASTSKGRGQGYTF. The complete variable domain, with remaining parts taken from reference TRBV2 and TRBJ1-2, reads EPEVTQTPSHQVTQMGQEVILRCVPISNHLYFYWYRQILGQKVEFLVSFYNNEISEKSEIFDDQFSVERPDGSNFTLKIRSTKLEDSAMYFCASTSKGRGQGYTFGSGTRLTVV.

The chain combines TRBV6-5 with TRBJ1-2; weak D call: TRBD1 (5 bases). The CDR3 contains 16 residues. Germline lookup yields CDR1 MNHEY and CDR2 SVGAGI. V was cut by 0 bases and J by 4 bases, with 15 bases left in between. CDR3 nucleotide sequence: TGTGCCAGCAGTTACTCGGGGCTCGGGGGTGGCTATGGCTACACCTTC. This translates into CASSYSGLGGGYGYTF.

CDR3 bases: TGTGCTAGTGGTTATGACCTCACCTACGAGCAGTACTTC. Protein: CASGYDLTYEQYF. This sequence joins TRBV12-5 and TRBJ2-7; D not resolved. Germline CDR1 reads LGHNT; CDR2 reads FRNRAP. The CDR3 contains 13 residues. Trimming took 4 bases from V and 2 from J, leaving 9 bases between them. Full variable domain (missing parts from reference TRBV12-5 and TRBJ2-7): DARVTQTPRHKVTEMGQEVTMRCQPILGHNTVFWYRQTMMQGLELLAYFRNRAPLDDSGMPKDRFSAEMPDATLATLKIQPSEPRDSAVYFCASGYDLTYEQYFGPGTRLTVT.

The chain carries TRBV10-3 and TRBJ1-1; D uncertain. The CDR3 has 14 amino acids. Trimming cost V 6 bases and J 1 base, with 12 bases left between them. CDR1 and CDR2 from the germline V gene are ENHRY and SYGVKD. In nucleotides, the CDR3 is TGTGCCATCAGGGACGGCAGAGAGAACACTGAAGCTTTCTTT. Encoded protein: CAIRDGRENTEAFF.

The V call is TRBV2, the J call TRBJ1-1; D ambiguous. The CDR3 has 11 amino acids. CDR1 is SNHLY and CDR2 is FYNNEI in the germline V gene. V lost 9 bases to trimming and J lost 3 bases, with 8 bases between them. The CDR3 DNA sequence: TGTGCCAGAAGAATTTACACTGAAGCTTTCTTT. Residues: CARRIYTEAFF.

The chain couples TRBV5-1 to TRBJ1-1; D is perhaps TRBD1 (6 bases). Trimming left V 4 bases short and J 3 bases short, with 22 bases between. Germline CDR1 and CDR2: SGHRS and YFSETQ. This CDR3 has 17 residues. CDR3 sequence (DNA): TGCGCCAGCAGCCCGACAAGGCGGGGGGCAAGGGACACTGAAGCTTTCTTT. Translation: CASSPTRRGARDTEAFF.

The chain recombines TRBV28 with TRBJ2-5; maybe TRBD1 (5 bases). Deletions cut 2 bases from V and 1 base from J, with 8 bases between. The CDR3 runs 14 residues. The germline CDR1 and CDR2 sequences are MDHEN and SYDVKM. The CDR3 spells CASSLAGSQETQYF. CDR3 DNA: TGTGCCAGCAGTTTAGCAGGGTCCCAAGAGACCCAGTACTTC.